One sample yielded the 27 T cell receptor beta chains listed below, sequenced in a study of identical twins. One entry per CDR3 protein results from TCRdb running MiXCR on the 5' RACE reads. The sample holds hundreds of thousands of distinct CDR3 sequences, roughly 7.1% seen once. In addition, the sample was reused for a study of yellow fever vaccine responses in identical twins.

The sequencing sample was made of PBMCs. These receptors were taken from a woman under 30 in good health.

This clonotype was seen a few times. J is TRBJ2-7 and V is TRBV29-1; 12 bases match TRBD2. Germline CDR1 SQVTM, CDR2 ANQGSEA. V lost 6 bases to trimming and J lost 4 bases; unmatched junction nucleotides: 10. CDR3 length equals 15 residues. Here the CDR3 reads CSVGAPLAGGYEQYF. CDR3 DNA: TGCAGCGTGGGGGCTCCTCTAGCGGGAGGGTACGAGCAGTACTTC.

The table lists this clonotype with a count of one. At one end the junction does not follow the germline gene, possibly because of a read error. V gene TRBV5-6 combines with J gene TRBJ2-1, with a weak D call TRBD1 (5 bases). CDR3 size: 15 residues. The germline V gene has CDR1 SGHDT and CDR2 YYEEEE. In DNA, the CDR3 is TGTGCCATCAGCCTGGGGCAGAACTCCTACAATGAGCAGTTCTTC. It encodes CAISLGQNSYNEQFF.

This rearrangement joins TRBV5-6 to TRBJ2-3; 14 bases align to TRBD2. This CDR3 comprises 18 residues. Germline V gives CDR1 SGHDT, CDR2 YYEEEE. Unmatched junction bases numbered 6, after V lost 0 bases and J lost 3 bases. Here the CDR3 reads CASSLEGTSGSKTDTQYF. The CDR3 DNA reads as TGTGCCAGCAGCTTGGAAGGGACTAGCGGGAGTAAAACAGATACGCAGTATTTT. The whole variable domain, filled in from reference TRBV5-6 and TRBJ2-3, reads DAGVTQSPTHLIKTRGQQVTLRCSPKSGHDTVSWYQQALGQGPQFIFQYYEEEERQRGNFPDRFSGHQFPNYSSELNVNALLLGDSALYLCASSLEGTSGSKTDTQYFGPGTRLTVL.

The chain links TRBV12-3 or TRBV12-4 to TRBJ2-1; 9 bases agree with TRBD2. V lost 3 bases to trimming and J lost 10 bases; unmatched junction nucleotides: 7. This CDR3 is built from 14 residues. As DNA, the CDR3 is TGTGCCAGCAGTTTGGGCGGGAGGGGAGGAGAGCAGTTCTTC. Translating gives CASSLGGRGGEQFF.

This clonotype occurred a few times. The chain links TRBV29-1 to TRBJ1-2, with no clear D. The germline CDR1 and CDR2 sequences are SQVTM and ANQGSEA. V gave up 7 bases and J gave up 0 bases, with 18 bases separating them. The CDR3 covers 15 residues. CDR3 coding DNA: TGCAGCGCCTACGGAACGGGGAAGACTAACTATGGCTACACCTTC. Its protein product is CSAYGTGKTNYGYTF.

This clonotype was seen only a few times. This chain uses TRBV12-3 or TRBV12-4 with TRBJ1-1; possibly TRBD1 for D (5 bases). Deletions cut 6 bases from V and 1 base from J, with 12 bases between. This CDR3 spans 14 amino acids. CDR3 sequence: CASSFRVRNTEAFF. DNA of the CDR3: TGTGCCAGCAGCTTCAGGGTAAGGAACACTGAAGCTTTCTTT.

The chain carries TRBV4-1 and TRBJ2-1; D gene uncertain. V lost 0 bases and J 6 bases, leaving 12 bases between the germline ends. This CDR3 spans 15 amino acids. Germline lookup yields CDR1 MGHRA and CDR2 YSYEKL. The chain's CDR3 is CASSQEIDLSNEQFF. The DNA of the CDR3 is TGCGCCAGCAGCCAAGAAATAGATCTCTCCAATGAGCAGTTCTTC.

The gene calls are TRBV11-1 and TRBJ2-1; 8 positions match TRBD2. Looked up from germline, CDR1 is SGHAT and CDR2 is FQDESV (reference sequence). After removal of 4 bases from V and 6 bases from J, the junction contained 20 bases not matched to a gene. The CDR3 extends over 19 amino acids. CDR3 in DNA: TGTGCCAGCAGCTCTGCACGGCAATCTGACGGGAGGGCCCGCAATGAGCAGTTCTTC. Translation: CASSSARQSDGRARNEQFF.

This chain joins TRBV7-9 and TRBJ1-2; D remains ambiguous. The CDR3 extends over 16 amino acids. Trimming took 8 bases from V and 4 from J, leaving 23 bases between them. CDR1 is SEHNR and CDR2 is FQNEAQ in the germline V gene (reference sequence). CDR3 in amino acids: CASGLIDRGPAYGYTF. The CDR3 coding sequence is TGTGCCAGCGGCCTTATCGACCGGGGTCCGGCCTATGGCTACACCTTC.

This clonotype was picked up a small number of times. V gene TRBV10-3 combines with J gene TRBJ2-1; 9 bases line up with TRBD2. This CDR3 has 13 residues. The germline V gene has CDR1 ENHRY and CDR2 SYGVKD. The junction had 2 bases not matched to a gene; V was cut back by 8 bases and J by 3 bases. In DNA form, the CDR3 reads TGTGCCATCGGGCGGGGGGGCTACAATGAGCAGTTCTTC. The encoded protein is CAIGRGGYNEQFF.

This clonotype was seen only a few times. The chain joins TRBV27 to TRBJ1-2; 9 nucleotides align to TRBD1. The CDR3 contains 14 residues. With 3 bases clipped from V and 5 bases from J, the junction kept 4 bases outside the gene matches. Germline V gene lookup returns CDR1 MNHEY and CDR2 SMNVEV (reference sequence). CDR3: CASSFGQGIYGYTF. The DNA of the CDR3 is TGTGCCAGCAGTTTCGGACAGGGGATATATGGCTACACCTTC.

This clonotype was counted only a few times. V usage is TRBV12-3 or TRBV12-4 and J usage is TRBJ2-1; 9 positions agree with TRBD2. With 3 bases clipped from V and 8 bases from J, the junction kept 2 bases outside the gene matches. CDR3 length: 13 amino acids. The CDR3 reads CASSLGGRDEQFF. The CDR3 nucleotides read TGTGCCAGCAGTTTGGGCGGGAGGGATGAGCAGTTCTTC.

This clonotype appeared a few times. The rearrangement uses TRBV20-1 and TRBJ2-5; the D gene is possibly TRBD2 (6 bases). Trimming stripped 3 bases from V and 1 base from J, with 9 bases between. Germline V gene data show CDR1 as DFQATT and CDR2 as SNEGSKA (reference sequence). This CDR3 comprises 13 residues. The CDR3: CSASRDFQETQYF. CDR3 bases: TGCAGTGCTAGCCGGGACTTCCAAGAGACCCAGTACTTC.

This clonotype was observed many times. V and J are TRBV5-1 and TRBJ1-1; possible D gene TRBD1, 6 bases. The germline CDR1 and CDR2 sequences are SGHRS and YFSETQ. The germline V and J ends were trimmed by 4 bases and 5 bases, with 9 bases remaining between them. The CDR3 is made up of 12 amino acids. Written as DNA, the CDR3 is TGCGCCAGCAGCACGGGACAAACTGAAGCTTTCTTT. Translating it yields CASSTGQTEAFF. Filled out from reference TRBV5-1 and TRBJ1-1, the complete variable domain reads KAGVTQTPRYLIKTRGQQVTLSCSPISGHRSVSWYQQTPGQGLQFLFEYFSETQRNKGNFPGRFSGRQFSNSRSEMNVSTLELGDSALYLCASSTGQTEAFFGQGTRLTVV.

Only a few counts were recorded for this clonotype. The chain employs TRBV20-1 and TRBJ2-7; a weak D match, TRBD2 (7 bases). Per germline, CDR1 DFQATT and CDR2 SNEGSKA (reference sequence). CDR3 size: 13 residues. V gave up 0 bases and J gave up 3 bases, with 9 bases separating them. The DNA of the CDR3 is TGCAGTGCTAGAGATAGGGGGGGCTACGAGCAGTACTTC. Translating gives CSARDRGGYEQYF.

This clonotype was observed a few times. The V and J genes are TRBV12-5 and TRBJ2-5, with TRBD1 matching 7 bases. Germline V gene sequence: CDR1 LGHNT, CDR2 FRNRAP. CDR3 size: 13 residues. Losses at the gene ends were 6 bases for V and 5 bases for J; bases not matched to a gene: 6. CDR3 in DNA: TGTGCTAGTGGGCTGGGGACAGTGGAGACCCAGTACTTC. This encodes CASGLGTVETQYF.

With regard to this clonotype: A much larger clone sits a single nucleotide away, making a read error possible. The chain has TRBV28 and TRBJ2-7; 10 bases line up with TRBD2. Per the germline V gene, CDR1 is MDHEN and CDR2 is SYDVKM. The CDR3 consists of 14 residues. The J segment lost 3 bases and the V segment lost 6 bases, leaving 5 bases of the junction unmatched. CDR3 residues: CASSLGLANYEQYF. In nucleotides, the CDR3 is TGTGCCAGCAGCTTGGGACTAGCGAACTACGAGCAGTACTTC.

A few counts support this clonotype. The CDR3 DNA sequence: TGTGCCAGCAGCTTACAAGCTAGCGAGATTTACGAGCAGTACTTC. Amino acids: CASSLQASEIYEQYF. The chain is built from TRBV11-2 and TRBJ2-7; TRBD2 might be the D (6 bases). V was pared by 2 bases and J by 4 bases, with 15 bases between. Germline V CDR1 and CDR2: SGHAT, FQNNGV. The CDR3 length is 15 residues.

This clonotype has a count of ten or more. The rearrangement links TRBV12-3 or TRBV12-4 to TRBJ2-7; D is unresolved. This CDR3 comprises 12 residues. Trimming took 3 bases from V and 4 from J, leaving 7 bases between them. CDR3 region: CASSFWGYEQYF. CDR3 nucleotides: TGTGCCAGCAGTTTCTGGGGATACGAGCAGTACTTC.

The chain links TRBV29-1 to TRBJ2-5; 7 bases agree with TRBD1. Germline CDR1 reads SQVTM; CDR2 reads ANQGSEA. The CDR3 consists of 12 residues. V lost 5 bases, J lost 4 bases, and 4 bases stayed unmatched. In DNA, the CDR3 is TGCAGCGTTAGACAGGGTTTAGAGACCCAGTACTTC. As protein: CSVRQGLETQYF.

This chain connects TRBV28 to TRBJ2-1, with 8 bases identical to TRBD1. V lost 3 bases to trimming and J lost 2 bases; unmatched junction nucleotides: 12. CDR3 size: 18 residues. Germline V gene lookup returns CDR1 MDHEN and CDR2 SYDVKM. CDR3 loop: CASSLGGPGTGPYNEQFF. The CDR3 DNA follows: TGTGCCAGCAGTTTGGGTGGCCCCGGGACAGGCCCCTACAATGAGCAGTTCTTC.

In its sample, this clonotype was seen many times. The chain carries TRBV29-1 and TRBJ1-1; TRBD1 is a possible D gene (5 bases). The V end lost 4 bases, the J end lost 10 bases, and 13 bases lay between the germline ends. From germline, CDR1 is SQVTM and CDR2 ANQGSEA. The CDR3 has 11 residues. Written as DNA, the CDR3 is TGCAGCGTTGGGGGGAGGCAGAGAGCTTTCTTT. Residues: CSVGGRQRAFF.

The V and J genes are TRBV24-1 and TRBJ2-7; a weak D match, TRBD2 (5 bases). Germline assignment: CDR1 KGHDR and CDR2 SFDVKD. There are 13 residues in the CDR3. Between the trimmed V and J ends, which lost 1 base and 4 bases, there was a span of 7 bases. This chain's CDR3 is CATSDFRGYEQYF. The CDR3 DNA reads TGTGCCACCAGTGATTTTCGGGGTTACGAGCAGTACTTC.

This clonotype has ten or more counts. This sequence joins TRBV27 and TRBJ2-3; tentative D call: TRBD2 (6 bases). Deletions cut 6 bases from V and 0 bases from J, with 22 bases between. Germline assignment: CDR1 MNHEY and CDR2 SMNVEV (reference sequence). The CDR3 is 18 amino acids. CDR3 in amino acids: CASRAGLLTASSTDTQYF. The CDR3 coding sequence is TGTGCCAGCAGAGCCGGACTACTCACCGCATCTAGCACAGATACGCAGTATTTT.

This clonotype showed up just a few times. This rearrangement joins TRBV20-1 to TRBJ2-1, with 12 nucleotides matching TRBD2. V lost 0 bases and J lost 4; bases outside the gene matches: 4. CDR3 length: 16 amino acids. Germline CDR1 and CDR2: DFQATT and SNEGSKA (reference sequence). CDR3 region: CSARDLTSGSYNEQFF. CDR3 sequence (DNA): TGCAGTGCTAGAGATTTGACTAGCGGGAGTTACAATGAGCAGTTCTTC.

The chain recombines TRBV29-1 with TRBJ1-2; the D gene is possibly TRBD1 (5 bases). The CDR3 covers 12 residues. The germline V gene has CDR1 SQVTM and CDR2 ANQGSEA. Between the trimmed V and J ends, which lost 6 bases and 5 bases, there was a span of 13 bases. CDR3 nucleotide sequence: TGCAGCGTCGGGCCAGGGATGTATGGCTACACCTTC. As protein: CSVGPGMYGYTF.

This clonotype was detected many times. The chain is built from TRBV27 and TRBJ2-1, with 11 bases aligning to TRBD2. CDR3 size: 15 residues. Per germline, CDR1 MNHEY and CDR2 SMNVEV (reference sequence). The V gene end was trimmed by 7 bases and the J gene end by 7 bases; junction bases not matched to a gene: 9. The CDR3 here is CASNKLAGGRNEQFF. CDR3 nucleotides: TGTGCCAGCAACAAGCTAGCGGGAGGAAGGAATGAGCAGTTCTTC.